This T cell receptor (beta chain) is from a study of cytomegalovirus exposure and HLA in healthy donors. Turning to this clone: The antigen remains unidentified.

The CDR3 is 15 amino acids. V lost 4 bases, J lost 6 bases, and 8 bases stayed unmatched. Germline-derived CDR1 and CDR2 are SGHNT and YYREEE (reference sequence). Notes on the study in general: In vitro experiments confirmed that a few CMV-associated chains were specific for CMV antigens. Over 150 TCR beta chains were listed as cytomegalovirus-associated.

PCR used 60 Vbeta primers and 13 Jbeta primers. Only in-frame clones appear in the TCRdb table, and some are missing; sequencing was by immunoSEQ multiplex PCR. The table has around 150,000 clones, more than 60% seen once. The chain couples TRBV5-4 to TRBJ2-2; 8 positions agree with TRBD1. Sequenced input: PBMCs. This TCR was recovered from a male donor in good health and CMV-seronegative. The CDR3 nucleotides read TGTGCCAGCAGCCCAATGGACAGGGTGGCCGGGGAGCTGTTTTTT. Its translation is CASSPMDRVAGELFF. The full variable domain, its missing parts supplied by reference TRBV5-4 and TRBJ2-2, is ETGVTQSPTHLIKTRGQQVTLRCSSQSGHNTVSWYQQALGQGPQFIFQYYREEENGRGNFPPRFSGLQFPNYSSELNVNALELDDSALYLCASSPMDRVAGELFFGEGSRLTVL.